A single sample is the source of the 16 T cell receptor beta chains below, sequenced in a study of blood T cells in healthy people across ages. It was with a sample-barcoded 5' primer and a J-beta primer mix that a second PCR of about 6 to 11 cycles was run. TCRdb re-called the 5' RACE reads through MiXCR, storing one row per CDR3 protein. In the table there are 650,000 to 800,000 distinct CDR3 sequences, roughly 44% of which are singletons. Input material: blood. These receptors were collected from a man aged 60 to 69 in good health.

The V and J genes are TRBV14 and TRBJ2-7; 8 nucleotides agree with TRBD1. The germline CDR1 and CDR2 sequences are SGHDN and FVKESK. The CDR3 runs to 15 residues. The V segment lost 1 base and the J segment 3 bases; nucleotides outside the gene matches: 5. CDR3 protein: CASSQGFGQGYEQYF. The CDR3 region has the DNA TGTGCCAGCAGCCAAGGTTTTGGACAGGGCTACGAGCAGTACTTC.

This chain links TRBV25-1 with TRBJ1-4, with 8 positions matching TRBD1. The CDR3 totals 15 residues. Germline V CDR1 and CDR2: MGHDK, SYGVNS. V shed 2 bases and J 7 bases; nucleotides not matched to a gene: 6. CDR3 sequence (DNA): TGTGCCAGCAGTGAAAAGGACAGGGATGGTGAAAAACTGTTTTTT. It codes for CASSEKDRDGEKLFF.

In this sample, this clonotype turned up a few times. The chain recombines TRBV14 with TRBJ2-3; 14 bases are a match to TRBD2. CDR3 length: 17 amino acids. CDR1 is SGHDN, CDR2 FVKESK, per germline. Trimming at V came to 1 base and at J to 2 bases, leaving 2 bases not matched to a gene. CDR3 sequence reads: CASSQGTSGGHTDTQYF. The CDR3 bases are TGTGCCAGCAGCCAAGGGACTAGCGGGGGGCACACAGATACGCAGTATTTT.

The genes are TRBV12-3 or TRBV12-4 and TRBJ2-5; 13 bases are a match to TRBD2. CDR3 length: 15 amino acids. V trimming: 8 bases; J trimming: 4 bases; junction bases outside the gene matches: 7. In DNA, the CDR3 is TGTGCCAGCTATGGACTAGCGGGAGATGGAGAGACCCAGTACTTC. Protein: CASYGLAGDGETQYF.

A single count supports this clonotype. This CDR3 is CAAASRTASYEQYF. CDR3 DNA: TGTGCAGCAGCCTCCCGGACGGCCTCCTACGAGCAGTACTTC. V gene TRBV28 combines with J gene TRBJ2-7, with D unclear. Germline CDR1 reads MDHEN; CDR2 reads SYDVKM. The CDR3 is made up of 14 amino acids.

V and J are TRBV5-1 and TRBJ2-7; TRBD1 agrees at 8 bases. The CDR3 runs to 13 residues. The germline V gene has CDR1 SGHRS and CDR2 YFSETQ. The trim removed 1 base at V and 7 bases at J, leaving 4 bases unmatched. The CDR3 loop is CASSLQGAWEQYF. CDR3 DNA sequence: TGCGCCAGCAGCTTGCAGGGGGCGTGGGAGCAGTACTTC.

V usage is TRBV6-2 or TRBV6-3 and J usage is TRBJ2-1; TRBD2 is a possible D gene (5 bases). Trimming took off 8 bases at V and 10 bases at J, with 18 bases between the two ends. The CDR3 runs to 13 residues. Germline V CDR1 and CDR2: MNHEY, SVGEGT. The CDR3 region is CASHRTGRYEQFF. The CDR3 nucleotides are TGTGCCAGCCATCGGACTGGTCGATACGAGCAGTTCTTC.

The V gene is TRBV11-2, the J gene TRBJ2-1; D not resolved. Trimming cost V 1 base and J 10 bases, with 11 bases left between them. The CDR3 has 13 residues. CDR1 and CDR2 (germline): SGHAT, FQNNGV. CDR3 nucleotides: TGTGCCAGCAGCTTAGTCTTCAAAGGCGAGCAGTTCTTC. Its translation is CASSLVFKGEQFF.

Comments on this clonotype: The conserved final phenylalanine or tryptophan is absent from the CDR3, which likely points to a read error. The rearrangement joins TRBV7-9 to TRBJ2-5; possibly TRBD1 or TRBD2 for D (5 bases each). This CDR3 region has 15 residues. V was trimmed by 1 base and J by 4 bases, leaving 13 bases between them. Germline assignment: CDR1 SEHNR and CDR2 FQNEAQ (reference sequence). The CDR3 DNA follows: TGTGCCAGCAGCTTAGACAGTGCCGGGGCAGAGACCCAGTACCTC. It encodes CASSLDSAGAETQYL.

This chain links TRBV7-2 with TRBJ1-1; D call uncertain. The CDR3 is 14 amino acids. CDR1 and CDR2 from the germline V gene are SGHTA and FQGNSA. Trimming left V 3 bases short and J 2 bases short, with 10 bases between. CDR3 sequence: CASSFGTSNTEAFF. CDR3 DNA sequence: TGTGCCAGCAGCTTCGGTACCAGCAACACTGAAGCTTTCTTT.

The chain has TRBV5-1 and TRBJ2-3, with 11 positions matching TRBD2. Germline assignment: CDR1 SGHRS and CDR2 YFSETQ. J gave up 1 base and V 6 bases, and 10 bases lay outside the gene matches. The CDR3 sequence is 17 residues long. CDR3 nucleotides: TGCGCCAGCACCCTGACTAGCGGGGCCAAGGGCACAGATACGCAGTATTTT. Protein product: CASTLTSGAKGTDTQYF.

This sequence joins TRBV5-1 and TRBJ2-4, with D maybe TRBD1 (5 bases). This CDR3 spans 13 amino acids. The germline V and J ends were trimmed by 4 bases and 13 bases, with 18 bases remaining between them. Germline CDR1 and CDR2: SGHRS and YFSETQ. The CDR3 here is CASSPGRVDEQYF. CDR3 DNA sequence: TGCGCCAGCAGCCCTGGCAGGGTTGATGAGCAGTACTTC.

This clonotype has only one observation. The chain couples TRBV6-2 or TRBV6-3 to TRBJ2-1; possible D gene TRBD2, 5 bases. This CDR3 contains 15 residues. V was trimmed by 5 bases and J by 0 bases, leaving 11 bases between them. Looked up from germline, CDR1 is MNHEY and CDR2 is SVGEGT. The CDR3 bases are TGTGCCAGCAGTCCGGACGGAGGCTCCTACAATGAGCAGTTCTTC. It translates to CASSPDGGSYNEQFF.

This chain connects TRBV7-9 to TRBJ2-1; TRBD1 is a possible D gene (6 bases). Germline V gene data show CDR1 as SEHNR and CDR2 as FQNEAQ (reference sequence). Trimming pared 1 base from V and 3 bases from J, leaving 10 bases between. This CDR3 is built from 15 residues. Written as DNA, the CDR3 is TGTGCCAGCAGCTTAGGTGACAGGATCTACAATGAGCAGTTCTTC. It codes for CASSLGDRIYNEQFF.

This rearrangement joins TRBV2 to TRBJ1-6; 9 positions agree with TRBD1. This CDR3 contains 14 residues. Germline-derived CDR1 and CDR2 are SNHLY and FYNNEI. V lost 7 bases and J lost 10; bases outside the gene matches: 8. CDR3 DNA sequence: TGTGCCAGCAAGGGGGAGACAGGGGGGTCACCCCTCCACTTT. Protein product: CASKGETGGSPLHF.

The J gene is TRBJ1-1, the V gene TRBV27; 8 nucleotides match TRBD1. With V trimmed by 4 bases and J by 1 base, 8 bases remained unmatched. The CDR3 is made up of 16 amino acids. CDR1 is MNHEY, CDR2 SMNVEV, per germline (reference sequence). The CDR3 nucleotides are TGTGCCAGCAGTTCGACGGACAGGGCAGCGAACACTGAAGCTTTCTTT. Its protein product is CASSSTDRAANTEAFF.